This T cell receptor beta chain was recovered during a study of CD8 T cells in ankylosing spondylitis. The CDR3 contains 15 residues. Looked up from germline, CDR1 is SGHRS and CDR2 is YFSETQ. With 7 bases clipped from V and 1 base from J, the junction kept 9 bases outside the gene matches. Quantitative 5'-RACE was performed with molecular barcodes, and it yielded the TCR beta libraries. TCRdb itself ran the 5' RACE reads through MiXCR, one entry per CDR3 protein. This sample carries a few hundred thousand distinct CDR3 sequences, over 15% of them seen once, and the ten largest clones take less than 35%.

The chain carries TRBV5-1 and TRBJ2-3, with TRBD1 matching 7 bases. Sequenced input: blood, either unsorted or a sorted T cell fraction (not recorded which). The receptor was derived from a male donor with ankylosing spondylitis or in good health (not recorded which). CDR3 in DNA: TGCGCCAGCTCCCAGACCCAGGGGGGCACAGATACGCAGTATTTT. Amino acid sequence: CASSQTQGGTDTQYF.